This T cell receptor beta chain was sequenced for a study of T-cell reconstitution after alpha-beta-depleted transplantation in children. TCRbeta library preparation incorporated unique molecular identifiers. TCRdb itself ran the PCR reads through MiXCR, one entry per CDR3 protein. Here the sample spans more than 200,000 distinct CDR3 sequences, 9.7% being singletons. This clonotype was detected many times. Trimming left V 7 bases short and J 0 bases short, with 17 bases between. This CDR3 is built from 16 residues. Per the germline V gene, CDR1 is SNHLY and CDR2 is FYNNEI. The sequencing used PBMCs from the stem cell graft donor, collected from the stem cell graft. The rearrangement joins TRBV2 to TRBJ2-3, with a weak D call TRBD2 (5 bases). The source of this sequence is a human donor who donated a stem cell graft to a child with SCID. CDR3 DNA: TGTGCCAGCACCCATGGTCGGGGTACTAGCACAGATACGCAGTATTTT. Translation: CASTHGRGTSTDTQYF.